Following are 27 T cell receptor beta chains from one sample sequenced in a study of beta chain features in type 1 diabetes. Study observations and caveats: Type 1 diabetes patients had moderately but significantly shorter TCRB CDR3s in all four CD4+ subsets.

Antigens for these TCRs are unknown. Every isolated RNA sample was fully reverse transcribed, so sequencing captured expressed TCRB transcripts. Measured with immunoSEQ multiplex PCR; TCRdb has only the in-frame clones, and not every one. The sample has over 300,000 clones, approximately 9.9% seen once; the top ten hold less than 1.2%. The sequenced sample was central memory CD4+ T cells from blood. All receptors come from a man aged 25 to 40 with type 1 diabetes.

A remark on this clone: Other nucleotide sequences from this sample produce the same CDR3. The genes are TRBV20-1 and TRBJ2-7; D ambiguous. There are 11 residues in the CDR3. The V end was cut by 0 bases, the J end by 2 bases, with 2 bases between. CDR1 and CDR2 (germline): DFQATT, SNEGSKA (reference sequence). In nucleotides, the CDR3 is TGCAGTGCTAGAGAGGCCTACGAGCAGTACTTC. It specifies CSAREAYEQYF.

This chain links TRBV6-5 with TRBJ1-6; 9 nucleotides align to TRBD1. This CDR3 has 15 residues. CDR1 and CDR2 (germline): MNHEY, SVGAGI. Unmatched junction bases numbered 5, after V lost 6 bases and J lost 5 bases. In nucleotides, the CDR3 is TGTGCCAGCAGCTCGACAGGGGGAGATAATTCACCCCTCCACTTT. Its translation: CASSSTGGDNSPLHF.

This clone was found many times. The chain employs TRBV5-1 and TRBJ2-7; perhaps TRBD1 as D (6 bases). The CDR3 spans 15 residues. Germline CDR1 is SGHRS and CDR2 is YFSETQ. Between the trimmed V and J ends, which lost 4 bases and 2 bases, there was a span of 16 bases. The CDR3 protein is CASSDFGQGTYEQYF. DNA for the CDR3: TGCGCCAGCAGCGATTTCGGGCAGGGGACCTACGAGCAGTACTTC.

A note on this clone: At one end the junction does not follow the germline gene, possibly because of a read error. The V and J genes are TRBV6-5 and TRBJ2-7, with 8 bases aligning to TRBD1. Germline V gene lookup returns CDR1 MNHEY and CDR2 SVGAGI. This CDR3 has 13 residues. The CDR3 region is CAISVPDRVEQYF. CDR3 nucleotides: TGTGCCATCAGTGTTCCGGACAGGGTTGAGCAGTACTTC.

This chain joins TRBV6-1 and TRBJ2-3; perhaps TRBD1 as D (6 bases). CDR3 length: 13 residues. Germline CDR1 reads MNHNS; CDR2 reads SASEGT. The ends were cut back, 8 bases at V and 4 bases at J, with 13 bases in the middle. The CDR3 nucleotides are TGTGCCAGCGATTCCAGGGGACCAGATACGCAGTATTTT. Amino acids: CASDSRGPDTQYF.

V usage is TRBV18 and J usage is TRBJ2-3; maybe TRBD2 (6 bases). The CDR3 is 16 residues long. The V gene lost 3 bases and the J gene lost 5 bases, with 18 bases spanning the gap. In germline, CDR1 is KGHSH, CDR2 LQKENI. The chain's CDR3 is CASSPTRTGRGDTQYF. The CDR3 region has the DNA TGTGCCAGCTCACCGACTAGAACCGGGCGGGGAGATACGCAGTATTTT.

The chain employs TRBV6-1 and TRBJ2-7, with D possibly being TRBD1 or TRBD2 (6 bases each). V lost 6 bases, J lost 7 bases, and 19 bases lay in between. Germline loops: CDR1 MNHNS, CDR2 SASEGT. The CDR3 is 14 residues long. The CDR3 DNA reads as TGTGCCAGCAGCTCTGGACAGTCCGCGGGGGAGCAGTACTTC. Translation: CASSSGQSAGEQYF.

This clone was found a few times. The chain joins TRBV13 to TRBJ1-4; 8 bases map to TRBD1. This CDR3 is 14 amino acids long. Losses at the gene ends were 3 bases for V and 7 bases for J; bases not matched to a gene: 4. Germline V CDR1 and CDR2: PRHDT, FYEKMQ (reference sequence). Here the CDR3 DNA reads TGTGCCAGCAGCTTTGACAGGGGTAGTGAAAAACTGTTTTTT. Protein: CASSFDRGSEKLFF.

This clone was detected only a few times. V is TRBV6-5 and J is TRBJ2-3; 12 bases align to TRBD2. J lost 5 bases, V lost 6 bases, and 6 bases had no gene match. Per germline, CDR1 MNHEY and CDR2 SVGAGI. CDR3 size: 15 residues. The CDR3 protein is CASRDLAGGVDTQYF. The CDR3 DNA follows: TGTGCCAGCAGGGACCTAGCGGGGGGGGTAGATACGCAGTATTTT.

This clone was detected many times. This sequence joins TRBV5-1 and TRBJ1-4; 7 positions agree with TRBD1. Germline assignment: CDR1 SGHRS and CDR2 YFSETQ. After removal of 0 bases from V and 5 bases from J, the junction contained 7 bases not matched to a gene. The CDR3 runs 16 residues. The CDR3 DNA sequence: TGCGCCAGCAGCTTGGCCCTTTCGACAGGGAATGAAAAACTGTTTTTT. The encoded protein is CASSLALSTGNEKLFF.

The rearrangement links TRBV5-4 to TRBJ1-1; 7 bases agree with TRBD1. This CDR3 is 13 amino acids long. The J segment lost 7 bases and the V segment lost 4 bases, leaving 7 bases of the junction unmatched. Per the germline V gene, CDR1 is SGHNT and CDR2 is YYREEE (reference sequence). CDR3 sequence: CASSPGQVLEAFF. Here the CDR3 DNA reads TGTGCCAGCAGCCCCGGACAGGTCCTTGAAGCTTTCTTT. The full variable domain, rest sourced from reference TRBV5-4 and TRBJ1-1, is ETGVTQSPTHLIKTRGQQVTLRCSSQSGHNTVSWYQQALGQGPQFIFQYYREEENGRGNFPPRFSGLQFPNYSSELNVNALELDDSALYLCASSPGQVLEAFFGQGTRLTVV.

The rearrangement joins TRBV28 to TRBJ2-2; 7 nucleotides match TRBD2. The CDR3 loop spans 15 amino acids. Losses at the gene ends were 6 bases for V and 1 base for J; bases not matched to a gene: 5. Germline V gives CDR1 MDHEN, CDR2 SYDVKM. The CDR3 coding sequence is TGTGCCAGCAGCCCCCCGGGGGGGAACACCGGGGAGCTGTTTTTT. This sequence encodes CASSPPGGNTGELFF. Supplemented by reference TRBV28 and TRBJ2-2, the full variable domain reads DVKVTQSSRYLVKRTGEKVFLECVQDMDHENMFWYRQDPGLGLRLIYFSYDVKMKEKGDIPEGYSVSREKKERFSLILESASTNQTSMYLCASSPPGGNTGELFFGEGSRLTVL.

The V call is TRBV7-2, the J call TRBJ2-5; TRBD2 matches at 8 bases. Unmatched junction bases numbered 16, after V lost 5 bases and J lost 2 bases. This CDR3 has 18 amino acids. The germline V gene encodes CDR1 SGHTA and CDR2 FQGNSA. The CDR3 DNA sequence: TGTGCCAGCAGCGTGCGGGGGACTAGTCGGGAGTGGCAAGAGACCCAGTACTTC. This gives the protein CASSVRGTSREWQETQYF. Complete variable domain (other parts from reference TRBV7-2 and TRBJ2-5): GAGVSQSPSNKVTEKGKDVELRCDPISGHTALYWYRQSLGQGLEFLIYFQGNSAPDKSGLPSDRFSAERTGGSVSTLTIQRTQQEDSAVYLCASSVRGTSREWQETQYFGPGTRLLVL.

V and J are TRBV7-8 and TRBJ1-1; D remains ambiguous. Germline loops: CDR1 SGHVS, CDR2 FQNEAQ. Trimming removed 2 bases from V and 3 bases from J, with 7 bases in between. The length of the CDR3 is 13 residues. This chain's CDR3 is CASSLKEDTEAFF. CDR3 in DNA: TGTGCCAGCAGCTTAAAAGAGGACACTGAAGCTTTCTTT.

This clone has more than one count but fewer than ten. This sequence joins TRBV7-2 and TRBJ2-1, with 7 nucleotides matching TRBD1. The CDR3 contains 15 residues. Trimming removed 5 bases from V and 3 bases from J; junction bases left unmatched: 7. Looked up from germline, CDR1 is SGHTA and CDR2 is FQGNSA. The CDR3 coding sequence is TGTGCCAGCAGCACCCGACAGGGATACTACAATGAGCAGTTCTTC. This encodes CASSTRQGYYNEQFF.

CDR3 residues: CASKSTGGEGNSPLHF. The CDR3 region has the DNA TGTGCCAGCAAATCTACAGGGGGTGAGGGAAATTCACCCCTCCACTTT. This chain connects TRBV7-9 to TRBJ1-6; TRBD1 matches 8 bases. Germline CDR1 reads SEHNR; CDR2 reads FQNEAQ (reference sequence). The length of the CDR3 is 16 residues. The V gene end was trimmed by 7 bases and the J gene end by 7 bases; junction bases not matched to a gene: 12. Looking up the rest from reference TRBV7-9 and TRBJ1-6 gives the full variable domain: DTGVSQNPRHKITKRGQNVTFRCDPISEHNRLYWYRQTLGQGPEFLTYFQNEAQLEKSRLLSDRFSAERPKGSFSTLEIQRTEQGDSAMYLCASKSTGGEGNSPLHFGNGTRLTVT.

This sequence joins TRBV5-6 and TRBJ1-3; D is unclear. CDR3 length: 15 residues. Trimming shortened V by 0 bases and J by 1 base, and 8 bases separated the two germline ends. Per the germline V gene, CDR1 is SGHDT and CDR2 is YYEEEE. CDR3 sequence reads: CASSLALGSGNTIYF. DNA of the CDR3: TGTGCCAGCAGCTTGGCCCTGGGTTCTGGAAACACCATATATTTT.

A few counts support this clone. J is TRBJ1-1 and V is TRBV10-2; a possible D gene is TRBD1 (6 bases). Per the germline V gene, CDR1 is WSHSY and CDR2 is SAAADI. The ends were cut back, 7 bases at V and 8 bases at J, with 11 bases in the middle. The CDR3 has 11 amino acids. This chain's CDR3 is CASMAGTEAFF. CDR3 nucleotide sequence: TGCGCCAGCATGGCCGGGACAGAAGCTTTCTTT.

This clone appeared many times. The CDR3 region is CASSQEFTGGNSPLHF. CDR3 in DNA: TGCGCCAGCAGCCAAGAGTTTACAGGGGGAAATTCACCCCTCCACTTT. V usage is TRBV4-3 and J usage is TRBJ1-6, with 8 bases matching TRBD1. Trimming took 0 bases from V and 7 from J; bases not matched to a gene: 5. This CDR3 spans 16 amino acids. CDR1 LGHNA and CDR2 YSLEER come from the germline V gene.

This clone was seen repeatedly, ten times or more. The DNA of the CDR3 is TGTGCCAGCAGTGTCCAGGGAACTGAAAAACTGTTTTTT. It encodes CASSVQGTEKLFF. This chain links TRBV2 with TRBJ1-4; weak D call: TRBD1 (5 bases). From germline, CDR1 is SNHLY and CDR2 FYNNEI. Trimming left V 4 bases short and J 7 bases short, with 10 bases between. The CDR3 has 13 amino acids.

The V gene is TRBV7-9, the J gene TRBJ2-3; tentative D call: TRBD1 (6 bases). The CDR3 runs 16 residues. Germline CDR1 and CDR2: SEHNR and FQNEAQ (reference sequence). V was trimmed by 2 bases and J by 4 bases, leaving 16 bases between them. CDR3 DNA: TGTGCCAGCAGCTTATATTCTGGACAGAACGCAGATACGCAGTATTTT. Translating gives CASSLYSGQNADTQYF.

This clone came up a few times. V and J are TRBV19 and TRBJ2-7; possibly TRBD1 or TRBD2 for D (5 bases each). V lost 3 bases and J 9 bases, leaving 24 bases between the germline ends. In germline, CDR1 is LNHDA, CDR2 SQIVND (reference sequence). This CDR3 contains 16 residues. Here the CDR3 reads CASSIGGVKSLPGQYF. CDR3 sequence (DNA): TGTGCCAGTAGTATTGGGGGAGTCAAGAGTCTACCCGGGCAGTACTTC.

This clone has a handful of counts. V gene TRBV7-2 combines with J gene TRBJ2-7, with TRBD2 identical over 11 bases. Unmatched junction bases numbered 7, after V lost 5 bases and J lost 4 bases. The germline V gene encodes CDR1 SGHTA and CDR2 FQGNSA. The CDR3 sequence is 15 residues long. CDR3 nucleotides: TGTGCCAGCAGCATTAGCGGGGGGGCCGGGTACGAGCAGTACTTC. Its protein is CASSISGGAGYEQYF. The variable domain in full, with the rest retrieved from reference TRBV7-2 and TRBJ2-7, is GAGVSQSPSNKVTEKGKDVELRCDPISGHTALYWYRQSLGQGLEFLIYFQGNSAPDKSGLPSDRFSAERTGGSVSTLTIQRTQQEDSAVYLCASSISGGAGYEQYFGPGTRLTVT.

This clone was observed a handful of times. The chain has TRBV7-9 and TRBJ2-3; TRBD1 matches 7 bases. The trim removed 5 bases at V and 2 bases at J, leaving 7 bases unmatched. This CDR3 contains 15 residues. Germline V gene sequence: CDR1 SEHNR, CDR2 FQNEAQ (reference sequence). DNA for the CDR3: TGTGCCAGCAGCCAGGGACAGCTAATCACAGATACGCAGTATTTT. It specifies CASSQGQLITDTQYF.

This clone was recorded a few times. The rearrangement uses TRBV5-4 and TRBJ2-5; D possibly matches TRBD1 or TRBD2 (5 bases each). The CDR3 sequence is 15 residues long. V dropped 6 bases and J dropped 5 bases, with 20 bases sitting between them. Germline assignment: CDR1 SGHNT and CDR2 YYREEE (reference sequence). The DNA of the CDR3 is TGTGCCAGCACCGGGGACCACAGGAGTGTTGAGACCCAGTACTTC. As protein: CASTGDHRSVETQYF.

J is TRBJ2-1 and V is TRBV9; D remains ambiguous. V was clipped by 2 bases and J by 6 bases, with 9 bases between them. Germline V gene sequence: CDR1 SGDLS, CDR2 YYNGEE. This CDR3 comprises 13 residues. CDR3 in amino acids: CASSVQPINEQFF. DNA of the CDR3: TGTGCCAGCAGCGTCCAGCCGATCAATGAGCAGTTCTTC.

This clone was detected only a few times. DNA for the CDR3: TGTGCCAGCAGGATAGCGGGGAGGAGAGAGACCCAGTACTTC. Its translation: CASRIAGRRETQYF. The chain combines TRBV6-1 with TRBJ2-5, with TRBD2 matching 8 bases. Trimming took 6 bases from V and 4 from J; bases not matched to a gene: 7. This CDR3 region has 14 residues. From germline, CDR1 is MNHNS and CDR2 SASEGT.